The sequence of this T cell receptor (beta chain) was determined in a study of T cells in localized non-small cell lung cancer. Study observations and caveats: A median roughly 50 of the top 100 tumor clones appeared in adjacent lung. T cell clonality was highest in uninvolved adjacent lung, above tumor.

This CDR3 contains 15 residues. Looked up from germline, CDR1 is SGHDN and CDR2 is FVKESK. V lost 4 bases to trimming and J lost 4 bases, with 13 bases between them. Libraries were prepared by immunoSEQ multiplex PCR; TCRdb keeps only in-frame clonotypes and omits some of them. Among 45,000 to 55,000 clones listed, 60% to 80% were seen once. On this clone itself: Its antigen is still unknown.

The TCR was taken from a man between 40 and 70 years old with stage I squamous cell lung carcinoma. Specimen: peripheral blood, collected before any cancer treatment. This chain joins TRBV14 and TRBJ1-4; no firm D call. In DNA, the CDR3 is TGTGCCAGCAGCCCGGTGGCAGACCATAATGAAAAACTGTTTTTT. Translated: CASSPVADHNEKLFF.